The clone carrying this T cell receptor (beta chain) was found once. Its specificity is unknown. The study ran its PCR with 60 Vbeta and 13 Jbeta primers. Assay used: immunoSEQ multiplex PCR; TCRdb lists only in-frame clones, some missing. The sample lists approximately 150,000 clones, 80% occurring once. This record comes from a study of cytomegalovirus exposure and HLA in healthy donors. Study-level results: Later analysis revealed greater clonal expansion in HLA-associated TCR beta chains than in equally common others. Most TCR sequences were rare, but some public TCRs occurred in many donors. Prior analysis indicated that the majority of TCR beta V segments exhibited productivity approximately 87% or approximately 30% of the time.

V lost 0 bases to trimming and J lost 7 bases; unmatched junction nucleotides: 4. Germline CDR1 and CDR2: SGHKS and YYEKEE (reference sequence). CDR3 size: 15 residues. The rearrangement links TRBV5-5 to TRBJ1-6; 7 bases align to TRBD1. The TCR sequence derives from a woman between 40 and 50 years old in good health and CMV-seronegative. Sequenced input: PBMCs. The CDR3 nucleotides read TGTGCCAGCAGCTTGGATAGGGGGCCGAATTCACCCCTCCACTTT. Protein product: CASSLDRGPNSPLHF. Using reference TRBV5-5 and TRBJ1-6 for the parts outside the CDR3, the full variable domain is DAGVTQSPTHLIKTRGQQVTLRCSPISGHKSVSWYQQVLGQGPQFIFQYYEKEERGRGNFPDRFSARQFPNYSSELNVNALLLGDSALYLCASSLDRGPNSPLHFGNGTRLTVT.